This TCR beta chain was sequenced during a study of shared clonotypes between healthy human individuals. The overall study: Used for every donor were three CD4 naive, three CD4 memory, two CD8 naive and one CD8 memory plate.

Only in-frame clones appear in the TCRdb table, and some are missing; sequencing was by immunoSEQ multiplex PCR. In the table there are about 1,500,000 clones, roughly 96% of which are singletons. Germline assignment: CDR1 MDHEN and CDR2 SYDVKM. The CDR3 contains 13 residues. V was clipped by 3 bases and J by 9 bases, with 15 bases between them. V is TRBV28 and J is TRBJ2-7, with D unresolved. The sequence came from a man aged 25-45 years in good health. The sequenced sample was naive CD4+ T cells sorted from blood. Subset: CD45RA+ positively selected. CDR3 in amino acids: CASSFRGPIGQYF. The CDR3 DNA sequence: TGTGCCAGCAGTTTTAGAGGCCCCATCGGGCAGTACTTC.